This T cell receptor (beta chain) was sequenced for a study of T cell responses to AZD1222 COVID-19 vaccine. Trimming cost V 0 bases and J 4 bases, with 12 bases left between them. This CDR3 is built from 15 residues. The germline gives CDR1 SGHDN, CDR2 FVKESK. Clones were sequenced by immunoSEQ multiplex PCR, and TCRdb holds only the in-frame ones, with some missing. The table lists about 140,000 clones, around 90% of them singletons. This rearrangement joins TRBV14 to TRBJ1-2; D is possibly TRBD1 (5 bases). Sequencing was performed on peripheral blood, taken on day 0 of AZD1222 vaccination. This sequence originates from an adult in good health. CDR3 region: CASSQDPPRVYGYTF. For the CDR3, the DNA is TGTGCCAGCAGCCAAGATCCCCCCAGGGTCTATGGCTACACCTTC.